Each of the 13 T cell receptor beta chains below was sequenced from the same sample in a study of PD-1 blockade in classical Hodgkin lymphoma. Regarding time point: cycle 4 day 1 (C4D1), after less than seven weeks of nivolumab. Every one of the patients relapsed after autologous stem cell transplantation (brentuximab vedotin exposure was variable). Profiling relied on immunoSEQ multiplex PCR, and the TCRdb table lists in-frame clones only, not all of them. The sample includes approximately 89,000 clones, 65% to 85% of them seen just once. Source: peripheral blood mononuclear cells (PBMCs), taken before the fourth cycle of nivolumab. Receptors were obtained from a human donor with classical Hodgkin lymphoma.

The rearrangement joins TRBV7-6 to TRBJ2-5; D uncertain. V was cut by 4 bases and J by 4 bases, with 16 bases left in between. This CDR3 comprises 15 residues. Germline assignment: CDR1 SGHVS and CDR2 FNYEAQ. For the CDR3, the DNA is TGTGCCAGCAGCTATACAGCGATACCAGGAGAGACCCAGTACTTC. It encodes CASSYTAIPGETQYF.

This chain connects TRBV2 to TRBJ1-1, with D possibly being TRBD1 (5 bases). The CDR3 consists of 13 residues. The germline gives CDR1 SNHLY, CDR2 FYNNEI. V lost 7 bases and J 1 base, leaving 10 bases between the germline ends. CDR3: CASTGQKNTEAFF. The CDR3 bases are TGTGCCAGCACCGGACAAAAGAACACTGAAGCTTTCTTT.

This rearrangement joins TRBV7-2 to TRBJ1-2, with D tentatively TRBD1 (6 bases). CDR1 and CDR2 from the germline V gene are SGHTA and FQGNSA. This CDR3 contains 16 residues. Trimming cost V 5 bases and J 6 bases, with 22 bases left between them. CDR3 coding DNA: TGTGCCAGCAGCGCGACCTCAGGGGTCGCTAGCCATGGCTACACCTTC. It yields the protein CASSATSGVASHGYTF.

This chain connects TRBV27 to TRBJ1-4; D remains unclear. CDR3 length: 13 amino acids. The V end lost 4 bases, the J end lost 8 bases, and 11 bases lay between the germline ends. Per the germline V gene, CDR1 is MNHEY and CDR2 is SMNVEV (reference sequence). The CDR3 region has the DNA TGTGCCAGCAGTTGGGCCTTGGGGGAAAAACTGTTTTTT. Protein product: CASSWALGEKLFF.

This clone has just a few counts. The chain carries TRBV6-5 and TRBJ1-1; 10 bases align to TRBD1. The germline CDR1 and CDR2 sequences are MNHEY and SVGAGI. The CDR3 sequence is 13 residues long. The V and J ends lost 2 bases and 12 bases, in that order; junction bases with no gene match: 6. The chain's CDR3 is CASSYPGTGVSFF. DNA of the CDR3: TGTGCCAGCAGTTACCCCGGGACAGGGGTGTCTTTCTTT.

J is TRBJ2-1 and V is TRBV19; maybe TRBD1 (5 bases). Germline lookup yields CDR1 LNHDA and CDR2 SQIVND (reference sequence). The CDR3 covers 12 residues. Deletions cut 6 bases from V and 4 bases from J, with 7 bases between. CDR3 residues: CASSRQYNEQFF. CDR3 bases: TGTGCCAGTAGCCGACAGTACAATGAGCAGTTCTTC.

The chain has TRBV27 and TRBJ1-4, with a tentative D call TRBD1 (5 bases). The V end was cut by 6 bases, the J end by 0 bases, with 11 bases between. The CDR3 sequence is 15 residues long. The germline V gene encodes CDR1 MNHEY and CDR2 SMNVEV (reference sequence). The CDR3 region is CASRPGGATNEKLFF. CDR3 nucleotides: TGTGCCAGCAGACCGGGAGGGGCAACTAATGAAAAACTGTTTTTT.

The rearrangement uses TRBV7-2 and TRBJ1-2, with 8 bases that match TRBD1. The V segment lost 7 bases and the J segment 7 bases; nucleotides outside the gene matches: 8. The CDR3 sequence is 13 residues long. Germline values: CDR1 SGHTA, CDR2 FQGNSA. Written as DNA, the CDR3 is TGTGCCAGCAACGACAGGGGTTTGGGTGGCTACACCTTC. It codes for CASNDRGLGGYTF. Full variable domain (outside the CDR3, taken from reference TRBV7-2 and TRBJ1-2): GAGVSQSPSNKVTEKGKDVELRCDPISGHTALYWYRQSLGQGLEFLIYFQGNSAPDKSGLPSDRFSAERTGGSVSTLTIQRTQQEDSAVYLCASNDRGLGGYTFGSGTRLTVV.

This rearrangement joins TRBV28 to TRBJ1-5; D perhaps matches TRBD1 (6 bases). Germline CDR1 is MDHEN and CDR2 is SYDVKM. The CDR3 runs to 14 residues. Between the trimmed V and J ends, which lost 7 bases and 5 bases, there was a span of 15 bases. CDR3 amino acids: CASIPGATYQPQHF. The CDR3 region has the DNA TGTGCCAGCATCCCAGGGGCCACCTATCAGCCCCAGCATTTT.

The chain carries TRBV11-2 and TRBJ2-7; D is tentatively TRBD1 or TRBD2 (5 bases each). The germline V gene encodes CDR1 SGHAT and CDR2 FQNNGV. V lost 3 bases, J lost 1 base, and 13 bases lay in between. The CDR3 runs to 15 residues. The CDR3 DNA is TGTGCCAGCAGCTTTTACGGGGACGCTTCCTACGAGCAGTACTTC. Translation: CASSFYGDASYEQYF.

The chain couples TRBV7-2 to TRBJ1-2, with 7 bases that match TRBD1. Germline V lookup: CDR1 SGHTA, CDR2 FQGNSA. CDR3 length equals 16 residues. V lost 1 base to trimming and J lost 4 bases; unmatched junction nucleotides: 9. The DNA of the CDR3 is TGTGCCAGCAGCTTAGAGCCAGGGGGGGATCTCTATGGCTACACCTTC. Translating it yields CASSLEPGGDLYGYTF.

The CDR3 spells CASSYDSASEQYF. Here the CDR3 DNA reads TGTGCCAGCAGCTACGACTCAGCTAGCGAGCAGTACTTC. The J gene is TRBJ2-7, the V gene TRBV7-2; D gene ambiguous. V was shortened by 4 bases and J by 6 bases, with 13 bases between the two germline ends. The CDR3 totals 13 residues. Looked up from germline, CDR1 is SGHTA and CDR2 is FQGNSA.

This chain joins TRBV15 and TRBJ2-5; the D gene is possibly TRBD1 (5 bases). Germline CDR1 LNHNV, CDR2 YYDKDF (reference sequence). The CDR3 spans 11 residues. V dropped 7 bases and J dropped 6 bases, with 9 bases sitting between them. The CDR3 DNA reads as TGTGCCACCATCAAGGGGCAGACCCAGTACTTC. It codes for CATIKGQTQYF.